These 25 T cell receptor beta chains share one sample of origin, sequenced in a study of T cell repertoires in cytomegalovirus infection. TCRdb analysed the reads with MiXCR anew, one entry per CDR3 protein. The sample lists fewer than 400,000 distinct CDR3 sequences, 15% to 20% occurring once. Sequencing was performed on PBMCs. The receptor set was obtained from a human donor in good health (CMV status not recorded). Some clones in this sample may be carry-over from other donors' samples.

This clonotype has only a few counts. V usage is TRBV28 and J usage is TRBJ2-1, with TRBD2 matching 10 bases. V trimming: 5 bases; J trimming: 7 bases; junction bases outside the gene matches: 8. The CDR3 is 15 residues long. Per germline, CDR1 MDHEN and CDR2 SYDVKM. CDR3 DNA sequence: TGTGCCAGCAGTACCCAGCGGGGGGGCCTAAATGAGCAGTTCTTC. Protein sequence: CASSTQRGGLNEQFF.

This clonotype turned up a few times. This sequence joins TRBV24-1 and TRBJ2-3; D possibly matches TRBD1 or TRBD2 (5 bases each). CDR3 size: 15 residues. With 4 bases removed from V and 3 bases from J, the gap between germline ends came to 13 bases. Germline assignment: CDR1 KGHDR and CDR2 SFDVKD. The CDR3 here is CATSEGTAMTDTQYF. For the CDR3, the DNA is TGTGCCACCAGTGAGGGGACCGCGATGACAGATACGCAGTATTTT.

The V and J genes are TRBV20-1 and TRBJ1-2; D is uncertain. The CDR3 extends over 13 amino acids. Germline assignment: CDR1 DFQATT and CDR2 SNEGSKA (reference sequence). V was shortened by 4 bases and J by 8 bases, with 17 bases between the two germline ends. CDR3 protein: CSATDARKGGYTF. In DNA form, the CDR3 reads TGCAGTGCTACGGACGCCAGAAAAGGGGGCTACACCTTC.

This clonotype occurred many times. The V call is TRBV7-2, the J call TRBJ2-7; possibly TRBD1 for D (6 bases). CDR3 length: 16 amino acids. Germline lookup yields CDR1 SGHTA and CDR2 FQGNSA. The V gene lost 5 bases and the J gene lost 0 bases, with 17 bases spanning the gap. CDR3 coding DNA: TGTGCCAGCAGCCTCGCACAGGGTTACCTCTCCTACGAGCAGTACTTC. Translating it yields CASSLAQGYLSYEQYF.

For this clonotype: It may be a read error: a sequence one base away is much more abundant. This chain connects TRBV11-3 to TRBJ2-3; no clear D. The CDR3 has 12 amino acids. V was trimmed by 4 bases and J by 6 bases, leaving 8 bases between them. Germline CDR1 and CDR2: SGHNT and YENEEA. The CDR3 DNA follows: TGTGCCAGCAGCTCCGGGCGGGATACGCAGTATTTT. Translated: CASSSGRDTQYF.

V and J are TRBV6-2 or TRBV6-3 and TRBJ1-6; D is perhaps TRBD1 (5 bases). V was cut by 2 bases and J by 9 bases, with 11 bases left in between. The CDR3 totals 14 residues. Per germline, CDR1 MNHEY and CDR2 SVGEGT. The CDR3 is CASSYGQGGSPLHF. DNA for the CDR3: TGTGCCAGCAGTTACGGGCAGGGCGGTTCACCCCTCCACTTT.

This clonotype has just a few counts. J is TRBJ2-2 and V is TRBV28, with D maybe TRBD2 (6 bases). With 6 bases removed from V and 7 bases from J, the gap between germline ends came to 15 bases. Looked up from germline, CDR1 is MDHEN and CDR2 is SYDVKM. CDR3 length: 14 residues. CDR3 coding DNA: TGTGCCAGCAGGACTAGAGGTCGGATCGGGGAGCTGTTTTTT. It is translated as CASRTRGRIGELFF.

V is TRBV7-2 and J is TRBJ1-6, with D possibly being TRBD1 (5 bases). CDR1 and CDR2 from the germline V gene are SGHTA and FQGNSA. The CDR3 has 15 residues. The CDR3 loop reads CVNSLRARVDSPLHF. CDR3 nucleotides: TGTGTCAACAGCTTAAGGGCCAGGGTGGATTCACCCCTCCACTTT.

This clonotype has a handful of counts. V is TRBV27 and J is TRBJ1-2, with a tentative D call TRBD1 (5 bases). The CDR3 runs to 13 residues. The germline V gene has CDR1 MNHEY and CDR2 SMNVEV (reference sequence). Trimming stripped 5 bases from V and 4 bases from J, with 11 bases between. CDR3 in amino acids: CASSHRQTYGYTF. In DNA form, the CDR3 reads TGTGCCAGCAGTCATCGACAGACCTATGGCTACACCTTC.

This clonotype occurred a few times. The rearrangement links TRBV28 to TRBJ1-3; D uncertain. The CDR3 covers 15 residues. Germline V gene data show CDR1 as MDHEN and CDR2 as SYDVKM. V was clipped by 1 base and J by 0 bases, with 7 bases between them. The CDR3 is CASSLFRSSGNTIYF. In nucleotides, the CDR3 is TGTGCCAGCAGTTTATTCCGAAGCTCTGGAAACACCATATATTTT.

The chain links TRBV4-1 to TRBJ1-2; D uncertain. Germline values: CDR1 MGHRA, CDR2 YSYEKL. The CDR3 covers 14 residues. With 2 bases removed from V and 6 bases from J, the gap between germline ends came to 13 bases. Here the CDR3 DNA reads TGCGCCAGCAGCCAATCCCCGGGCGGGAATGGCTACACCTTC. This encodes CASSQSPGGNGYTF.

This clonotype was picked up a small number of times. This sequence joins TRBV28 and TRBJ1-1; no reliable D call. CDR1 is MDHEN, CDR2 SYDVKM, per germline. This CDR3 region has 15 residues. Trimming left V 2 bases short and J 0 bases short, with 10 bases between. DNA of the CDR3: TGTGCCAGCAGTTTACTCGACAAGATGAACACTGAAGCTTTCTTT. Its translation is CASSLLDKMNTEAFF.

This clonotype was detected ten times or more. This chain joins TRBV7-2 and TRBJ2-7, with 9 nucleotides matching TRBD1. The CDR3 has 13 residues. Losses at the gene ends were 4 bases for V and 7 bases for J; bases not matched to a gene: 5. Germline-derived CDR1 and CDR2 are SGHTA and FQGNSA. CDR3 sequence: CASSYGTGREQYF. The DNA of the CDR3 is TGTGCCAGCAGCTACGGGACAGGGCGAGAGCAGTACTTC.

The CDR3 reads CAISGPQTLYEQYF. The CDR3 DNA reads TGTGCCATCAGTGGCCCTCAAACCCTCTACGAGCAGTACTTC. The genes are TRBV10-3 and TRBJ2-7; D is unclear. V lost 4 bases, J lost 3 bases, and 13 bases lay in between. CDR1 ENHRY and CDR2 SYGVKD come from the germline V gene. The CDR3 length is 14 residues.

The table lists this clonotype with many counts. This chain links TRBV12-5 with TRBJ1-1, with D perhaps matching TRBD1 (6 bases). V shed 2 bases and J shed 1 base, with 14 bases lying between them. This CDR3 is built from 16 residues. The germline CDR1 and CDR2 sequences are LGHNT and FRNRAP. CDR3 loop: CASGLSGGRANTEAFF. The CDR3 nucleotides are TGTGCTAGTGGTTTGTCCGGGGGCAGGGCGAACACTGAAGCTTTCTTT.

In its sample, this clonotype was seen a few times. The V and J genes are TRBV12-3 or TRBV12-4 and TRBJ2-5; TRBD2 is a possible D gene (7 bases). This CDR3 region has 14 residues. V gave up 3 bases and J gave up 3 bases, with 11 bases separating them. The CDR3 reads CASSLGGAEETQYF. The CDR3 DNA reads TGTGCCAGCAGTTTGGGGGGGGCGGAAGAGACCCAGTACTTC.

The sample holds many counts of this clonotype. This chain connects TRBV7-2 to TRBJ2-3; tentatively, D is TRBD1 (6 bases). This CDR3 is built from 16 residues. The germline V gene has CDR1 SGHTA and CDR2 FQGNSA. V gave up 1 base and J gave up 4 bases, with 15 bases separating them. For the CDR3, the DNA is TGTGCCAGCAGCTTAGTCGTCGGTGGGGGCGCAGATACGCAGTATTTT. It is translated as CASSLVVGGGADTQYF.

This clonotype was counted ten times or more. V usage is TRBV7-2 and J usage is TRBJ2-3; D unclear. V was trimmed by 5 bases and J by 3 bases, leaving 9 bases between them. CDR1 is SGHTA and CDR2 is FQGNSA in the germline V gene. The CDR3 spans 13 residues. The CDR3 DNA is TGTGCCAGCAGCACTCGCCTGACAGATACGCAGTATTTT. Translated: CASSTRLTDTQYF.

This clonotype was seen a few times. The rearrangement links TRBV5-5 to TRBJ1-1; 9 nucleotides match TRBD1. Germline V gene data show CDR1 as SGHKS and CDR2 as YYEKEE (reference sequence). Trimming cost V 0 bases and J 4 bases; bases outside gene matches: 10. There are 17 residues in the CDR3. CDR3 loop: CASSLAAQTGGGTEAFF. The CDR3 DNA is TGTGCCAGCAGCTTGGCCGCACAAACAGGGGGCGGCACTGAAGCTTTCTTT.

The rearrangement uses TRBV19 and TRBJ1-5; TRBD1 matches 9 bases. The ends lost 1 base at V and 7 bases at J; junction bases unmatched: 8. There are 16 residues in the CDR3. CDR1 and CDR2 (germline): LNHDA, SQIVND (reference sequence). The DNA for the CDR3 is TGTGCCAGTAGTATAGCCGGGACAGGGATAGGGCAGCCCCAGCATTTT. It codes for CASSIAGTGIGQPQHF. Looking up the rest from reference TRBV19 and TRBJ1-5 gives the full variable domain: DGGITQSPKYLFRKEGQNVTLSCEQNLNHDAMYWYRQDPGQGLRLIYYSQIVNDFQKGDIAEGYSVSREKKESFPLTVTSAQKNPTAFYLCASSIAGTGIGQPQHFGDGTRLSIL.

This clonotype has ten or more counts. The chain combines TRBV7-6 with TRBJ2-5, with TRBD1 identical over 7 bases. CDR1 and CDR2 (germline): SGHVS, FNYEAQ. The V and J ends lost 2 bases and 5 bases, in that order; junction bases with no gene match: 11. This CDR3 has 16 residues. The CDR3 spells CASSLSPTGAIETQYF. The CDR3 DNA reads as TGTGCCAGCAGCTTATCCCCAACAGGGGCGATCGAGACCCAGTACTTC.

The V and J genes are TRBV20-1 and TRBJ2-1; a weak D match, TRBD2 (6 bases). In germline, CDR1 is DFQATT, CDR2 SNEGSKA (reference sequence). The CDR3 length is 18 residues. The V end lost 7 bases, the J end lost 2 bases, and 27 bases lay between the germline ends. In nucleotides, the CDR3 is TGCAGTGTGGTCCGGAGGGGTGTTCTAGCTACGGCCTACAATGAGCAGTTCTTC. This codes for CSVVRRGVLATAYNEQFF.

The genes are TRBV28 and TRBJ2-5; 7 bases align to TRBD2. Germline values: CDR1 MDHEN, CDR2 SYDVKM. The J segment lost 5 bases and the V segment lost 6 bases, leaving 9 bases of the junction unmatched. This CDR3 is built from 14 residues. DNA of the CDR3: TGTGCCAGCAGCCCATTAGCGGGTCGGGAGACCCAGTACTTC. As protein: CASSPLAGRETQYF.

The chain uses TRBV20-1 and TRBJ2-7, with TRBD2 matching over 11 bases. V lost 6 bases and J lost 3; bases outside the gene matches: 4. CDR1 DFQATT and CDR2 SNEGSKA come from the germline V gene (reference sequence). This CDR3 spans 13 amino acids. CDR3 coding DNA: TGCAGTGCCCGGGGACTAGCGGTCTACGAGCAGTACTTC. This translates into CSARGLAVYEQYF.

The sample holds many counts of this clonotype. V usage is TRBV7-2 and J usage is TRBJ1-2, with a possible D match to TRBD1 (6 bases). Trimming took 4 bases from V and 4 from J, leaving 19 bases between them. This CDR3 has 16 amino acids. Germline V gene sequence: CDR1 SGHTA, CDR2 FQGNSA. CDR3 sequence reads: CASSSPGGGGGYGYTF. CDR3 bases: TGTGCCAGCAGCTCCCCGGGGGGAGGGGGAGGCTATGGCTACACCTTC.